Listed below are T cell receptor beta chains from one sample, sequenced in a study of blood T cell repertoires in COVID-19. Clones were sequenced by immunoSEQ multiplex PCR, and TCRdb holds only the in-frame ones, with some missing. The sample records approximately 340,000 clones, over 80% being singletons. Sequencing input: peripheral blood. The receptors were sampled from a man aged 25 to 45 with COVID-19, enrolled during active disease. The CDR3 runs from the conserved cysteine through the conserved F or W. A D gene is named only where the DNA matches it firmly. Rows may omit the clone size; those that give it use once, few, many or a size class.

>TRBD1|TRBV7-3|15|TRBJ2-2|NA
CASSTGQGLSGELFF
TGTGCCAGCAGCACGGGACAGGGTTTGTCCGGGGAGCTGTTTTTT
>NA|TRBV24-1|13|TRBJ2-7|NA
CATSEERTDKQYF
TGTGCCACCAGTGAGGAGCGAACCGATAAGCAGTACTTC
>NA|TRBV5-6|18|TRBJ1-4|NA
CASSLSQGYLTTNEKLFF
TGTGCCAGCAGCTTGTCGCAGGGGTACTTAACAACTAATGAAAAACTGTTTTTT
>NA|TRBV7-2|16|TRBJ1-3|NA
CASSLAAGLSGNTIYF
TGTGCCAGCAGCTTAGCAGCAGGGCTCTCTGGAAACACCATATATTTT
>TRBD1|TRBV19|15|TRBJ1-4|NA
CASSIPTGADEKLFF
TGTGCCAGTAGTATACCGACAGGGGCAGATGAAAAACTGTTTTTT
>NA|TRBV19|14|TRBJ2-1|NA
CASSRGGAEGEQFF
TGTGCCAGTAGTAGGGGGGGGGCCGAGGGTGAGCAGTTCTTC
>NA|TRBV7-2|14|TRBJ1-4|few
CASSLGSGGGKLFF
TGTGCCAGCAGCTTAGGATCGGGGGGGGGAAAACTGTTTTTT
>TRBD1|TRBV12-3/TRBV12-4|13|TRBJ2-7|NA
CASSTRQGDEQYF
TGTGCCAGCAGTACAAGACAGGGAGACGAGCAGTACTTC
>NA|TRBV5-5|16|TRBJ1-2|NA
CASSHVGGTLTYGYTF
TGTGCCAGCAGTCATGTTGGAGGGACGCTGACCTATGGCTACACCTTC
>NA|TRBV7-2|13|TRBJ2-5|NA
CASSFTEIGTQYF
TGTGCCAGCAGCTTTACGGAGATTGGGACCCAGTACTTC
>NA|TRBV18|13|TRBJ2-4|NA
CASSQTEEALQYF
TGTGCCAGCTCACAGACCGAAGAGGCGCTTCAGTACTTC
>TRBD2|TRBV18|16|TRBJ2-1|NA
CASSPGLAGSYNEQFF
TGTGCCAGCTCCCCGGGACTAGCGGGATCCTACAATGAGCAGTTCTTC
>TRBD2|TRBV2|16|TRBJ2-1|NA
CASSGGLAGVRDEQFF
TGTGCCAGCAGTGGGGGACTAGCGGGAGTAAGGGATGAGCAGTTCTTC
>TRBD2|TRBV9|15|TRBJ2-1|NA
CASSVVGGWMDEQFF
TGTGCCAGCAGCGTAGTGGGGGGGTGGATGGATGAGCAGTTCTTC
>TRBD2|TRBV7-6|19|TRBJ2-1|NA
CASGVTSGGLSSAYNEQFF
TGTGCCAGCGGCGTAACTAGCGGGGGCCTTTCGAGTGCGTACAATGAGCAGTTCTTC
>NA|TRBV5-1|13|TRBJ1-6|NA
CASSPQGNPPLHF
TGCGCCAGCAGCCCACAGGGTAATCCACCCCTCCACTTT
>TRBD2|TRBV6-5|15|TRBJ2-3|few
CASAMGREGTDTQYF
TGTGCCAGCGCTATGGGCCGGGAGGGCACAGATACGCAGTATTTT
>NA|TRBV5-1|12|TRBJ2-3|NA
CASQGLTDTQYF
TGCGCCAGCCAGGGACTCACAGATACGCAGTATTTT
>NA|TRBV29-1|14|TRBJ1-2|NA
CSVLGRGNNYGYTF
TGCAGCGTCCTGGGCAGGGGAAATAACTATGGCTACACCTTC
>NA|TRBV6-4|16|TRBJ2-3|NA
CASSDWGGASTDTQYF
TGTGCCAGCAGTGACTGGGGCGGAGCTAGCACAGATACGCAGTATTTT
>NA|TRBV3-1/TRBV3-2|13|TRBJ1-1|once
CASSQGTLILAFF
TGTGCCAGCAGCCAAGGGACTCTTATCCTAGCTTTCTTT
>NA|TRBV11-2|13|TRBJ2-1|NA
CASSPDISNEQFF
TGTGCCAGCAGCCCGGACATCTCCAATGAGCAGTTCTTC
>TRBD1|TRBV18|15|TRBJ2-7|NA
CASSPPGQGTNEQYF
TGTGCCAGCTCACCACCGGGACAGGGGACGAATGAGCAGTACTTC
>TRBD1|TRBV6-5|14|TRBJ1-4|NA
CASSLDRVNEKLFF
TGTGCCAGCAGTCTCGACAGGGTTAATGAAAAACTGTTTTTT
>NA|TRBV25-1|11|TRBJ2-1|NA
CASSFFDEQFF
TGTGCCAGCAGTTTTTTCGATGAGCAGTTCTTC
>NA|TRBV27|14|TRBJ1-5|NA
CASSLQGLNQPQHF
TGTGCCAGCAGTTTACAGGGCCTCAATCAGCCCCAGCATTTT
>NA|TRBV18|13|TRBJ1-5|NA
CASSPDRDQPQHF
TGTGCCAGCTCACCAGACAGAGATCAGCCCCAGCATTTT
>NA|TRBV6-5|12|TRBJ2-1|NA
CASREVHNEQFF
TGTGCCAGCAGGGAGGTTCACAATGAGCAGTTCTTC
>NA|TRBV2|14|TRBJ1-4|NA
CASRTYSTNEKLFF
TGTGCCAGCAGAACTTACAGTACTAATGAAAAACTGTTTTTT
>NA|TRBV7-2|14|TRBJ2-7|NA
CASSSDYSSYEQYF
TGTGCCAGCAGCTCGGACTACAGCTCCTACGAGCAGTACTTC
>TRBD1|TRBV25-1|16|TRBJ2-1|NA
CASSEVVTGGLDEQFF
TGTGCCAGCAGTGAAGTCGTGACAGGGGGCTTAGATGAGCAGTTCTTC
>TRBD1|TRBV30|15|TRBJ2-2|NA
CAWGRMGTGTGELFF
TGTGCCTGGGGCAGGATGGGGACAGGCACCGGGGAGCTGTTTTTT
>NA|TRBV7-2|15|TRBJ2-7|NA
CASSRRQGGSYEQYF
TGTGCCAGCAGCCGTCGACAGGGAGGATCCTACGAGCAGTACTTC
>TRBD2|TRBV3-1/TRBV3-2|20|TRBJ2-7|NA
CASSQEWAGTSGGFPYEQYF
TGTGCCAGCAGCCAAGAATGGGCAGGTACTAGCGGGGGTTTCCCTTACGAGCAGTACTTC
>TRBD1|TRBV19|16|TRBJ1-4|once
CASSVPGQGTNEKLFF
TGTGCCAGTAGCGTACCGGGACAGGGAACTAATGAAAAACTGTTTTTT
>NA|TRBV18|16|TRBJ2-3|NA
CASSPPAGRSADTQYF
TGTGCCAGCTCACCACCGGCGGGAAGATCCGCAGATACGCAGTATTTT
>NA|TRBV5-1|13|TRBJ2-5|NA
CASNGSLRETQYF
TGCGCCAGCAATGGGAGTTTACGAGAGACCCAGTACTTC
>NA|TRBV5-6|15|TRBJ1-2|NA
CASSLVAGTNYGYTF
TGTGCCAGCAGCTTGGTCGCAGGTACTAACTATGGCTACACCTTC
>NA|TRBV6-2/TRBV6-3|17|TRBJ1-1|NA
CASSYGLGQALNTEAFF
TGTGCCAGCAGTTACGGGCTTGGTCAGGCACTGAACACTGAAGCTTTCTTT
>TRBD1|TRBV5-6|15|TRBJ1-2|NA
CASSLYVTGVYGYTF
TGTGCCAGCAGCTTGTATGTGACAGGGGTTTATGGCTACACCTTC
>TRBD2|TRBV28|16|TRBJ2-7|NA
CASSLSGLAAGYEQYF
TGTGCCAGCAGTTTATCGGGACTAGCGGCAGGCTACGAGCAGTACTTC
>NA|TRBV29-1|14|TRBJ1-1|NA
CSVEDGLLNTEAFF
TGCAGCGTTGAAGACGGTCTTCTGAACACTGAAGCTTTCTTT
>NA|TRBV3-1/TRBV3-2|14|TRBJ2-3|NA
CASSQLGLTDTQYF
TGTGCCAGCAGCCAATTGGGCCTCACAGATACGCAGTATTTT
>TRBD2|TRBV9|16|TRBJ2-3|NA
CASSVAASGVLSTQYF
TGTGCCAGCAGCGTAGCGGCTAGCGGGGTCCTGAGTACGCAGTATTTT
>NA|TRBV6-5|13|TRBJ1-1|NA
CASRYAGVAEAFF
TGTGCCAGCAGGTACGCGGGGGTGGCTGAAGCTTTCTTT
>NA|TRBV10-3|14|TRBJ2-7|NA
CATVGETGTYEQYF
TGTGCCACCGTTGGCGAAACAGGGACCTACGAGCAGTACTTC
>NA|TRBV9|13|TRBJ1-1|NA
CASSSEGHTEAFF
TGTGCCAGCAGCTCTGAGGGCCACACTGAAGCTTTCTTT
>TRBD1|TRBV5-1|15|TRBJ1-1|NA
CASSLRPDREPEAFF
TGCGCCAGCAGCTTGAGACCGGACAGGGAGCCTGAAGCTTTCTTT
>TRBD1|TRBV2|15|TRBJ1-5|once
CASTQTGRSNQPQHF
TGTGCCAGCACTCAGACAGGGAGGAGCAATCAGCCCCAGCATTTT
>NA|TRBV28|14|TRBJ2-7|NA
CASSIMGHAYEQYF
TGTGCCAGCAGTATAATGGGACATGCCTACGAGCAGTACTTC
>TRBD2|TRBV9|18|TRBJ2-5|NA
CASSVEAKLAGVGETQYF
TGTGCCAGCAGCGTAGAGGCCAAACTAGCGGGAGTTGGAGAGACCCAGTACTTC
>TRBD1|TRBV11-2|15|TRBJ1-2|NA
CASSLQFRGQDGYTF
TGTGCCAGCAGCTTACAATTCAGGGGGCAGGATGGCTACACCTTC